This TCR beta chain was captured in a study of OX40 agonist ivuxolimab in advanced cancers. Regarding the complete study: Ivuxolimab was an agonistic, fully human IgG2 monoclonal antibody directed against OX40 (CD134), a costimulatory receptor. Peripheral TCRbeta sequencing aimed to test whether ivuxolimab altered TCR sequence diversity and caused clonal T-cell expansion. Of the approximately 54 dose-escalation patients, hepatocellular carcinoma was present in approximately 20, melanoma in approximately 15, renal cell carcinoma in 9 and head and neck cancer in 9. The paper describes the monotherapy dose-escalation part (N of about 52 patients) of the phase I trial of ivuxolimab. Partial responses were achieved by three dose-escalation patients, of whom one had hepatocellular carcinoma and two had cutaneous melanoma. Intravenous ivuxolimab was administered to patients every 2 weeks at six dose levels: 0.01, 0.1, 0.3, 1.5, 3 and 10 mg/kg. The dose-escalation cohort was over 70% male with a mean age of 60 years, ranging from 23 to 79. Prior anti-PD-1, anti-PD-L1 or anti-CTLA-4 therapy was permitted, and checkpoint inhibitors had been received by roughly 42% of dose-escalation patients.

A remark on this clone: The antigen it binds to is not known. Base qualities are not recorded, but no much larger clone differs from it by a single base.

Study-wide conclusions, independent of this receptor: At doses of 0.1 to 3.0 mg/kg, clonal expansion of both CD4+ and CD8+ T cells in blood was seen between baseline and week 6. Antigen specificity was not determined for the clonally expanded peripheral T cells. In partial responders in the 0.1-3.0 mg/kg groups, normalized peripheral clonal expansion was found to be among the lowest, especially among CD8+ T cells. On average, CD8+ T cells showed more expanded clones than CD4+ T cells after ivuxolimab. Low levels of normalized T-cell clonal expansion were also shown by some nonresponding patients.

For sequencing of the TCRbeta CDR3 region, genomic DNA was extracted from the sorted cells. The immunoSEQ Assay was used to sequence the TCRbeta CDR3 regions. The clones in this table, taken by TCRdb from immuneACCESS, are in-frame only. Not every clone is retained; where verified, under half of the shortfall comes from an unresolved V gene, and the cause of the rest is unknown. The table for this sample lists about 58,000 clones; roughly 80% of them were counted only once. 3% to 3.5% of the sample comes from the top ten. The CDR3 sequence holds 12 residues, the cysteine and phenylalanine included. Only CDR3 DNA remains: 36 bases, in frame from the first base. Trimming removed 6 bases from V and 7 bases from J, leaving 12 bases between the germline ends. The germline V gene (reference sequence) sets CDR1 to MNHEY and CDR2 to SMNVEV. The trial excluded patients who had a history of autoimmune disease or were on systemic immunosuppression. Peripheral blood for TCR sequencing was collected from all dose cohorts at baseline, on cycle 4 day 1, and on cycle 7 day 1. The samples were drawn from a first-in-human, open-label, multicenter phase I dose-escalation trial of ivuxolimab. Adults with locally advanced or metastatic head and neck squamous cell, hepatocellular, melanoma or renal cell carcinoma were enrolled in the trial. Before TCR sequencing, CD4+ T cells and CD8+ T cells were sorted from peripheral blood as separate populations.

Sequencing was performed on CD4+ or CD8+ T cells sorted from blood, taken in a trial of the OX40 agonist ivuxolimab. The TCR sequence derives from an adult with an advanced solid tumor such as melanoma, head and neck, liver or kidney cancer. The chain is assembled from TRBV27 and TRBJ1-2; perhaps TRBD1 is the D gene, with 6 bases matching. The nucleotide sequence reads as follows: TGTGCCAGCAGCAGGGGAAGGGGTGGCTACACCTTC. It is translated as CASSRGRGGYTF.